This T cell receptor beta chain was captured in a study of T cells after somatic rescue of genetic block. Germline loops: CDR1 SNHLY, CDR2 FYNNEI. Trimming cost V 1 base and J 5 bases; bases outside gene matches: 5. This CDR3 is built from 15 residues. TCRdb keeps only in-frame clones here, not all; method: immunoSEQ multiplex PCR. This table has more than 13,000 clones, just over 70% appearing once. This chain uses TRBV2 with TRBJ2-7, with 10 bases identical to TRBD2. Sequencing was performed on peripheral blood mononuclear cells (PBMCs). The TCR comes from a man younger than 35. CDR3 nucleotides: TGTGCCAGCAGTGAAGAAGCGGGGGGGCCCCACGAGCAGTACTTC. Translating gives CASSEEAGGPHEQYF.